This T cell receptor beta chain is drawn from a study of shared clonotypes between healthy human individuals (dated by TCRdb to the early 2020s). In the study overall: The cohort included a few men and a couple of women between 18 and 49 years of age. Per donor, three plates each were used for CD4 naive and CD4 memory, two for CD8 naive, and one for CD8 memory. Libraries were prepared and TCR repertoires were sequenced by different laboratories using diverse techniques, in order to increase sequencing depth and limit assay-specific biases. Each donor's leukapheresis produced roughly between roughly 0.9 and 8.9 billion PBMCs. Blood TCR repertoires of several healthy adults were deeply sequenced to estimate repertoire size and the extent of clonotype sharing between individuals.

Using the deep immunoSEQ assay, TCR CDR3 regions were amplified from genomic DNA by multiplex PCR. Extracted genomic DNA from each cell subset was spread evenly across all wells of several immunoSEQ 96-well plates, with each plate serving as a replicate. For sorted subsets, approximately 210 ng genomic DNA, equal to approximately 30,000 T cell genomes, was loaded into each replicate PCR. The purified libraries were quantified using a Qubit 3.0 fluorometer, sized with a Bioanalyzer 2100, and then quantified again using the KAPA Library Quantification kit. Every immunoSEQ 96-well plate was sequenced on a dedicated single-read 150-cycle Illumina NextSeq 550 flow cell. Concerning the study's data processing: Because only junctional sequences without quality scores were contained in the immunoSEQ output, filtering matching that applied to full-length reads could not be performed. Sequences were annotated with PyIR, a Python wrapper for IgBLAST v1.9, using IMGT germline references to assign V/J genes and CDR3. Reads with weak V/J assignments (E-value above 1e-6), missing CDR3, stop codons, out-of-frame junctions, or ambiguous translated residues were removed. V3J clonotypes were defined as sequences sharing an identical inferred V gene, J gene, and CDR3 amino acid sequence. The percentage overlap between two repertoires was calculated by dividing the number of shared unique clonotypes by the size of the smaller repertoire. Repertoire richness was assessed with RTK rarefaction, the Chao1 estimator, and Recon v2.1 estimates of unobserved clonotypes. For all TCRbeta clonotypes obtained by the gDNA method from a few donors, generation probabilities were computed with OLGA. The source is immuneACCESS, and TCRdb retained only in-frame sequences with V and J called. Part of the clones is not carried over; for the studies checked, unresolved V genes explain less than half of this, and the remainder is unexplained. V and J calls and clone size come straight from that table; D and trimming were deduced from the DNA. Recorded for this sample are about a million clones; approximately 80% of them occurred a single time. Jointly, the top ten make up 0.89% of the sample.

Healthy HIV-negative adults with no recently reported acute infections or vaccinations were included as donors. Every donor was a Caucasian adult living in Nashville, Tennessee, USA. CD4+ T cells were enriched through magnetic negative selection, after which naive cells were positively selected on CD45RA and the remaining negative fraction served as the memory subset. Blood was collected by leukapheresis, and PBMCs were isolated by Ficoll-Histopaque density gradient centrifugation and then cryopreserved in liquid nitrogen vapor phase. Analytical flow cytometry was used to check the purity and quantity of every magnetically sorted T cell population. Genomic DNA was isolated from each sorted fraction and quantified by UV absorbance on a Nanodrop 2000c. Per the germline V gene, MDHEN is the CDR1 and SYDVKM is the CDR2. From the cysteine through the phenylalanine, the CDR3 covers 16 amino acids. Here the CDR3 DNA is all that survives: 48 bases in frame from base 1. V loses 3 bases, J loses 0 bases, and the germline ends lie 12 bases apart.

On this clone: Its binding antigen is unknown. Base qualities were left out, and no much larger clone turns up one base away.

What the work shows at the level of the full study, not this receptor alone: Even with the large sequencing depth, rarefaction of the sorted-subset datasets indicated that sequencing was incomplete. When a few donors were compared, the shared fraction of clonotypes was about 5% for naive CD4, more than 3% for naive CD8, more than 2% for memory CD4, and roughly 0.43% for memory CD8. Sampling was limited to blood, and TCR repertoires in tissue likely differ from TCR repertoires in blood. Clonotypes shared by all four sorted-subset donors showed higher generation probabilities than non-shared clonotypes. Pairwise subsampling led to the expectation that sequencing depth would affect the degree of clonotype sharing among donors. The genetic and exposure-history diversity represented was limited by the small number of donors. Naive subsets generally had larger estimated clonotype richness than memory subsets did.

The source of this sequence is a man younger than 30 in good health. Some clones in this sample may be carry-over from other donors' samples. Here the chain combines TRBV28 and TRBJ1-5, with no confident D gene call. The sequencing sample was made of memory CD4+ T cells from PBMCs. The cell subset or site label here, explained by the study, means: CD45RA-negative fraction. The CDR3 protein: CASSLVISYSNQPQHF. The nucleotide sequence is given as TGTGCCAGCAGTTTGGTTATTAGTTATAGCAATCAGCCCCAGCATTTT.